This is a list of T cell receptor beta chains from one sample in a study of identical twins. From the 5' RACE reads, TCRdb called clonotypes with MiXCR, one entry per CDR3 protein. The sample lists approximately 280,000 distinct CDR3 sequences; less than 9% were seen once. The same sample was also used in a study of yellow fever vaccine responses in identical twins.

The sequenced material came from memory (CD45RO+) T cells sorted from blood. These receptor sequences come from a woman younger than 35 in good health. Both conserved end residues are part of each CDR3. The D gene is left open where the match is weak. Rows give clone size only sometimes, using once, few, many, or a class for an expanded clone.

D	size	J	V	CDR3	DNA
TRBD2	few	TRBJ2-2	TRBV12-3/TRBV12-4	CASLKHGTSGRGLVTGELFF	TGTGCCAGCCTTAAACACGGGACTAGCGGGAGAGGGTTGGTCACCGGGGAGCTGTTTTTT
-	many	TRBJ2-3	TRBV7-8	CASSLAAGRIWDTQYF	TGTGCCAGCAGCTTAGCGGCGGGTAGAATTTGGGATACGCAGTATTTT
-	few	TRBJ1-1	TRBV20-1	CSARGPPGSTLEAFF	TGCAGTGCTAGAGGGCCTCCCGGGTCGACTTTAGAAGCTTTCTTT
-	-	TRBJ2-1	TRBV20-1	CSARPRTGFTYNEQFF	TGCAGTGCTAGACCTCGTACAGGGTTCACCTACAATGAGCAGTTCTTC
TRBD2	many	TRBJ2-1	TRBV3-1	CASSQLSGRLYNEQFF	TGTGCCAGCAGCCAACTAAGCGGGAGACTCTACAATGAGCAGTTCTTC
-	few	TRBJ1-2	TRBV20-1	CSASGDTYGYTF	TGCAGTGCTAGCGGGGACACCTATGGCTACACCTTC
-	many	TRBJ1-2	TRBV6-5	CASSHRLGSSNYGYTF	TGTGCCAGCAGTCACCGCCTGGGGAGTTCTAACTATGGCTACACCTTC
-	few	TRBJ2-3	TRBV7-9	CASSLGALADTQYF	TGTGCCAGCAGCTTGGGAGCGCTTGCAGATACGCAGTATTTT
-	many	TRBJ2-3	TRBV7-3	CASSLSPASTDTQYF	TGTGCCAGCAGCTTAAGTCCAGCTAGCACAGATACGCAGTATTTT
TRBD1	-	TRBJ2-1	TRBV27	CASRQGQGAYNEQFF	TGTGCCAGCAGACAGGGGCAGGGGGCTTACAATGAGCAGTTCTTC
TRBD1	-	TRBJ2-7	TRBV5-6	CASSLRQGVSRHEQYF	TGTGCCAGCAGCTTAAGACAGGGGGTTTCCAGGCACGAGCAGTACTTC
-	-	TRBJ2-1	TRBV3-1	CACSTEGSLSGEQFF	TGTGCCTGCAGCACGGAGGGGTCCTTGTCCGGAGAGCAGTTCTTC
TRBD1	-	TRBJ1-4	TRBV5-4	CASSFWTGPFPATNEKLFF	TGTGCCAGCAGCTTTTGGACAGGGCCATTCCCTGCAACTAATGAAAAACTGTTTTTT
-	few	TRBJ2-5	TRBV6-1	CASTWGQETQYF	TGTGCCAGCACCTGGGGACAAGAGACCCAGTACTTC
TRBD2	many	TRBJ2-5	TRBV4-1	CASSQDRAGGGETQYF	TGCGCCAGCAGCCAAGATCGAGCGGGGGGAGGAGAGACCCAGTACTTC
TRBD2	many	TRBJ2-6	TRBV5-1	CASSPRSGTSGDSGANVLTF	TGCGCCAGCAGCCCTAGATCTGGGACTAGCGGGGACTCTGGGGCCAACGTCCTGACTTTC
-	many	TRBJ1-6	TRBV7-6	CASSLSGNNSPLHF	TGTGCCAGCAGCTTATCCGGGAATAATTCACCCCTCCACTTT
TRBD2	few	TRBJ2-1	TRBV25-1	CASSEFGGRVYNEQFF	TGTGCCAGCAGTGAATTTGGCGGGAGGGTCTACAATGAGCAGTTCTTC
TRBD1	many	TRBJ1-1	TRBV4-2	CASSHEGQGVTEAFF	TGTGCCAGCAGCCACGAGGGACAGGGGGTAACTGAAGCTTTCTTT
-	-	TRBJ2-3	TRBV20-1	CSARGGMGATDTQYF	TGCAGTGCTAGAGGGGGGATGGGGGCCACAGATACGCAGTATTTT
TRBD2	few	TRBJ2-3	TRBV4-2	CASSPRLPGTSGTDTQYF	TGTGCCAGCAGCCCACGCCTACCCGGGACTAGCGGCACAGATACGCAGTATTTT
TRBD1	few	TRBJ1-1	TRBV2	CASSKDRGMNTEAFF	TGTGCCAGCAGTAAGGACAGGGGCATGAACACTGAAGCTTTCTTT
-	-	TRBJ2-6	TRBV19	CASSIQSGANVLTF	TGTGCCAGTAGTATTCAGTCTGGGGCCAACGTCCTGACTTTC
-	-	TRBJ2-3	TRBV6-1	CASSESGFTDTQYF	TGTGCCAGCAGTGAAAGTGGATTTACAGATACGCAGTATTTT
-	-	TRBJ1-4	TRBV10-3	CAISELAASEKLFF	TGTGCCATCAGTGAGCTGGCAGCCTCGGAAAAACTGTTTTTT
TRBD1	few	TRBJ2-1	TRBV7-8	CASSLAWGRGPSSYNEQFF	TGTGCCAGCAGCTTAGCTTGGGGCAGGGGGCCAAGCTCCTACAATGAGCAGTTCTTC
-	few	TRBJ2-3	TRBV20-1	CSEGRTSTDTQYF	TGCAGTGAAGGGCGGACTAGCACAGATACGCAGTATTTT
-	few	TRBJ1-2	TRBV7-9	CASSLTDGYGYTF	TGTGCCAGCAGCTTAACGGACGGCTATGGCTACACCTTC
-	few	TRBJ2-5	TRBV5-1	CASSLVPLNQQETQYF	TGCGCCAGCAGCTTGGTCCCCTTAAACCAGCAAGAGACCCAGTACTTC
-	many	TRBJ1-2	TRBV6-6	CASSYGTYGYTF	TGTGCCAGCAGTTATGGCACATATGGCTACACCTTC
-	-	TRBJ2-5	TRBV9	CASSVGGSAQETQYF	TGTGCCAGCAGCGTAGGAGGGAGTGCTCAAGAGACCCAGTACTTC
-	many	TRBJ2-2	TRBV4-1	CASSLTAPNTGELFF	TGCGCCAGCAGTCTGACAGCGCCGAACACCGGGGAGCTGTTTTTT
-	many	TRBJ2-1	TRBV12-3/TRBV12-4	CASSLGRVAENEQFF	TGTGCCAGCAGTTTAGGGCGGGTGGCGGAAAATGAGCAGTTCTTC
-	-	TRBJ2-1	TRBV6-1	CASSEVLFLGPTGGQFF	TGTGCCAGCAGTGAAGTATTATTTTTAGGTCCCACTGGTGGGCAGTTCTTC
TRBD2	-	TRBJ2-6	TRBV28	CASSLMITGGASGANVLTF	TGTGCCAGCAGTTTGATGATAACCGGGGGGGCCTCTGGGGCCAACGTCCTGACTTTC
TRBD1	few	TRBJ1-4	TRBV7-2	CASRKPRQGRKLFF	TGTGCCAGCAGAAAACCCCGACAGGGGAGAAAACTGTTTTTT
TRBD2	-	TRBJ2-5	TRBV10-3	CATSGGVAVQETQYF	TGTGCCACCTCCGGGGGGGTGGCGGTCCAAGAGACCCAGTACTTC
-	many	TRBJ2-7	TRBV20-1	CSARVMGFYEQYF	TGCAGTGCTAGAGTTATGGGATTTTACGAGCAGTACTTC
-	-	TRBJ2-3	TRBV9	CASSVASVEPTDTQYF	TGTGCCAGCAGCGTCGCTAGCGTAGAACCCACAGATACGCAGTATTTT
-	-	TRBJ2-3	TRBV14	CASSQSLGASSTDTQYF	TGTGCCAGCAGCCAATCTCTCGGAGCATCCAGCACAGATACGCAGTATTTT
-	-	TRBJ2-3	TRBV5-1	CASSLAVQLATDTQYF	TGCGCCAGCAGCTTGGCCGTGCAGCTAGCCACAGATACGCAGTATTTT
TRBD1	many	TRBJ1-6	TRBV20-1	CSARDLGGQAISPLHF	TGCAGTGCTAGAGATCTTGGGGGACAGGCAATTTCACCCCTCCACTTT
TRBD1	few	TRBJ2-1	TRBV25-1	CASSRGQGSYNEQFF	TGTGCCAGCAGCCGAGGACAGGGATCGTACAATGAGCAGTTCTTC
TRBD1	few	TRBJ1-1	TRBV2	CASRRVTGLLSEAFF	TGTGCCAGCAGGAGGGTGACAGGGTTGTTATCCGAAGCTTTCTTT
-	many	TRBJ2-7	TRBV2	CASSEQGTYEQYF	TGTGCCAGCAGTGAACAAGGTACCTACGAGCAGTACTTC
TRBD2	-	TRBJ2-3	TRBV20-1	CSARQASGFLNTQYF	TGCAGTGCTAGACAGGCTAGCGGGTTTCTTAATACGCAGTATTTT
TRBD2	many	TRBJ2-5	TRBV5-4	CASSLGGSWGETQYF	TGTGCCAGCAGCTTGGGCGGGAGCTGGGGAGAGACCCAGTACTTC
TRBD2	few	TRBJ2-2	TRBV15	CATSRGAGGFGELFF	TGTGCCACCAGCAGAGGAGCGGGAGGGTTCGGGGAGCTGTTTTTT
-	-	TRBJ2-1	TRBV7-2	CASSQRVHEQFF	TGTGCCAGCAGCCAGCGGGTCCATGAGCAGTTCTTC
-	once	TRBJ1-1	TRBV19	CASRLLGSPEAFF	TGTGCCAGTAGGCTGTTGGGATCCCCTGAAGCTTTCTTT
TRBD1	many	TRBJ1-1	TRBV6-1	CASTTGDRTEAFF	TGTGCCAGCACAACAGGGGATCGAACTGAAGCTTTCTTT
-	many	TRBJ2-1	TRBV5-5	CASTPVAVSSYNEQFF	TGTGCCAGCACCCCCGTGGCAGTGAGCTCCTACAATGAGCAGTTCTTC
TRBD1	few	TRBJ1-6	TRBV4-1	CASSQEGSRTGRSPLHF	TGCGCCAGCAGCCAAGAAGGATCGAGGACAGGAAGGTCACCCCTCCACTTT
TRBD2	-	TRBJ2-4	TRBV6-1	CASRRQGGEKNIQYF	TGTGCCAGCAGACGGCAGGGAGGGGAAAAAAACATTCAGTACTTC
-	-	TRBJ2-2	TRBV5-4	CASSLDINTGELFF	TGTGCCAGCAGCTTGGATATAAACACCGGGGAGCTGTTTTTT
-	many	TRBJ2-1	TRBV12-3/TRBV12-4	CASNNPPQYNEQFF	TGTGCCAGCAATAACCCACCCCAGTACAATGAGCAGTTCTTC